The 17 T cell receptor beta chains reported below all come from one sample, sequenced in a study of T cell responses to AZD1222 COVID-19 vaccine. Data came from immunoSEQ multiplex PCR; TCRdb stores just in-frame clones and leaves some out. The data hold just over 150,000 clones, with 90% observed a single time. The material sequenced was peripheral blood, taken 28 days after the second AZD1222 dose. The source of these receptors is an adult who received the AZD1222 COVID-19 vaccine.

This clone has a single count. This chain links TRBV14 with TRBJ1-2; D is unresolved. The germline CDR1 and CDR2 sequences are SGHDN and FVKESK. This CDR3 contains 12 residues. Trimming shortened V by 0 bases and J by 8 bases, and 7 bases separated the two germline ends. DNA of the CDR3: TGTGCCAGCAGCCAAGATTGGAGGGGCTACACCTTC. Protein sequence: CASSQDWRGYTF.

The rearrangement links TRBV24-1 to TRBJ2-7, with TRBD1 matching over 7 bases. Trimming removed 8 bases from V and 0 bases from J; junction bases left unmatched: 9. CDR3 length: 15 residues. CDR1 and CDR2 from the germline V gene are KGHDR and SFDVKD. The CDR3 region has the DNA TGTGCCACCACCGTACAGGGGATGGCCTCCTACGAGCAGTACTTC. Translation gives CATTVQGMASYEQYF.

The rearrangement uses TRBV19 and TRBJ2-1; D uncertain. From germline, CDR1 is LNHDA and CDR2 SQIVND (reference sequence). Trimming removed 4 bases at V and 4 bases at J, with 5 bases between. This CDR3 has 12 residues. CDR3 DNA sequence: TGTGCCAGTAGTAGGGTGTACAATGAGCAGTTCTTC. Protein product: CASSRVYNEQFF.

In its sample, this clone was seen once. The chain joins TRBV27 to TRBJ2-3; D possibly matches TRBD1 or TRBD2 (5 bases each). V was pared by 7 bases and J by 3 bases, with 23 bases between. Germline loops: CDR1 MNHEY, CDR2 SMNVEV (reference sequence). This CDR3 is built from 17 residues. The CDR3 DNA reads TGTGCCAGCACCCACCCTAGGTGGGGGTTAGATACAGATACGCAGTATTTT. Amino acid sequence: CASTHPRWGLDTDTQYF.

This clone was recorded only once. As DNA, the CDR3 is TGTGCCAGCAGCCCGCCCGGAGAGACCCAGTACTTC. Its translation is CASSPPGETQYF. V gene TRBV3-1 (or the pseudogene TRBV3-2) combines with J gene TRBJ2-5; D remains ambiguous. The CDR3 covers 12 residues. Trimming cost V 4 bases and J 4 bases, with 7 bases left between them. The V gene's germline CDR1 is LGHDT and CDR2 YNNKEL (reference sequence).

The chain couples TRBV9 to TRBJ1-1; D possibly corresponds to TRBD1 (6 bases). The ends were cut back, 5 bases at V and 6 bases at J, with 14 bases in the middle. Germline CDR1 is SGDLS and CDR2 is YYNGEE. The CDR3 loop spans 13 amino acids. The CDR3 nucleotides are TGTGCCAGCAGGAGGGGGAGCGGCGCTGAAGCTTTCTTT. Translated, it gives CASRRGSGAEAFF.

This chain connects TRBV6-5 to TRBJ1-1, with 8 bases that match TRBD1. V dropped 2 bases and J dropped 5; count of bases not matched to a gene: 7. Looked up from germline, CDR1 is MNHEY and CDR2 is SVGAGI. CDR3 length: 15 residues. Written as DNA, the CDR3 is TGTGCCAGCAGTTACATCGGACAGGGAACGACTGAAGCTTTCTTT. Translating it yields CASSYIGQGTTEAFF.

CDR3 region: CAWSVGAYYGYTF. The CDR3 nucleotides are TGTGCCTGGAGTGTCGGGGCGTACTATGGCTACACCTTC. The J gene is TRBJ1-2, the V gene TRBV30; TRBD1 is a possible D gene (5 bases). The CDR3 totals 13 residues. The V gene's germline CDR1 is GTSNPN and CDR2 SVGIG (reference sequence). Trimming took off 0 bases at V and 3 bases at J, with 8 bases between the two ends. Full variable domain (missing parts from reference TRBV30 and TRBJ1-2): SQTIHQWPATLVQPVGSPLSLECTVEGTSNPNLYWYRQAAGRGLQLLFYSVGIGQISSEVPQNLSASRPQDRQFILSSKKLLLSDSGFYLCAWSVGAYYGYTFGSGTRLTVV.

The V gene is TRBV7-9, the J gene TRBJ1-1, with D hard to call. Germline V gene lookup returns CDR1 SEHNR and CDR2 FQNEAQ (reference sequence). This CDR3 spans 12 amino acids. The V end was cut by 1 base, the J end by 7 bases, with 7 bases between. The CDR3: CASSLDSSEAFF. The CDR3 nucleotides are TGTGCCAGCAGCTTAGACAGTAGTGAAGCTTTCTTT.

This clone was recorded a few times. The V gene is TRBV5-1, the J gene TRBJ2-1, with TRBD2 matching 14 bases. The ends lost 4 bases at V and 7 bases at J; junction bases unmatched: 4. The CDR3 is 15 amino acids. Germline CDR1 is SGHRS and CDR2 is YFSETQ. The CDR3 region has the DNA TGCGCCAGCAGCATGACTAGCGGGAGGGGGAATGAGCAGTTCTTC. Translation: CASSMTSGRGNEQFF.

This CDR3 reads CASSPFGGGLYGYTF. Here the CDR3 DNA reads TGTGCCAGCAGCCCCTTTGGTGGGGGACTCTATGGCTACACCTTC. V is TRBV11-2 and J is TRBJ1-2, with D possibly matching TRBD1 (5 bases). The ends were cut back, 5 bases at V and 4 bases at J, with 17 bases in the middle. There are 15 residues in the CDR3. CDR1 and CDR2 (germline): SGHAT, FQNNGV.

A few counts support this clone. J is TRBJ2-5 and V is TRBV6-2 or TRBV6-3, with no clear D. The CDR3 runs 13 residues. The V gene's germline CDR1 is MNHEY and CDR2 SVGEGT. The V end lost 2 bases, the J end lost 5 bases, and 9 bases lay between the germline ends. The CDR3 region has the DNA TGTGCCAGCAGTTACGGCCTCAGGGAGACCCAGTACTTC. It specifies CASSYGLRETQYF.

The CDR3 DNA reads as TGTGCCAGTAGCCTTCGCGGTCTGGCGGCCCGACAAGAGACCCAGTACTTC. Protein: CASSLRGLAARQETQYF. The J gene is TRBJ2-5, the V gene TRBV19; D gene ambiguous. The germline V gene has CDR1 LNHDA and CDR2 SQIVND (reference sequence). The CDR3 runs to 17 residues. V was trimmed by 6 bases and J by 2 bases, leaving 22 bases between them.

The genes are TRBV10-1 and TRBJ2-7, with no clear D. The germline V gene has CDR1 WNHNN and CDR2 SYGVQD (reference sequence). This CDR3 is built from 14 residues. Trimming took 0 bases from V and 2 from J, leaving 8 bases between them. CDR3 loop: CASSESGRAYEQYF. The CDR3 nucleotides read TGCGCCAGCAGTGAGTCGGGAAGGGCCTACGAGCAGTACTTC.

The chain has TRBV7-2 and TRBJ2-1; D remains ambiguous. The CDR3 covers 13 residues. The V end was cut by 1 base, the J end by 5 bases, with 6 bases between. Germline values: CDR1 SGHTA, CDR2 FQGNSA. The CDR3 bases are TGTGCCAGCAGCTTAGTAGGTGACAATGAGCAGTTCTTC. Encoded protein: CASSLVGDNEQFF.

The genes are TRBV3-1 (or the pseudogene TRBV3-2) and TRBJ1-1; unclear D gene. V was clipped by 4 bases and J by 7 bases, with 13 bases between them. Germline CDR1 is LGHDT and CDR2 is YNNKEL (reference sequence). This CDR3 is 13 amino acids long. The CDR3 sequence: CASSPRRALEAFF. The CDR3 DNA is TGTGCCAGCAGCCCAAGAAGGGCTCTTGAAGCTTTCTTT.

V is TRBV18 and J is TRBJ2-6, with D uncertain. CDR1 and CDR2 from the germline V gene are KGHSH and LQKENI. V lost 1 base and J 0 bases, leaving 4 bases between the germline ends. The CDR3 runs 15 residues. Here the CDR3 DNA reads TGTGCCAGCTCACCACGCACCTCTGGGGCCAACGTCCTGACTTTC. Translating it yields CASSPRTSGANVLTF.